This entry lists 29 T cell receptor beta chains sequenced from one sample in a study of OX40 agonist ivuxolimab in advanced cancers. TCRdb's table, derived via immunoSEQ multiplex PCR, lists solely in-frame clones and lacks some. This table has over 90,000 clones, less than 90% appearing once. The source was CD4+ or CD8+ T cells sorted from blood, collected in a trial of the OX40 agonist ivuxolimab. These receptors originate from an adult with an advanced solid tumor such as melanoma, head and neck, liver or kidney cancer.

This rearrangement joins TRBV10-2 to TRBJ2-4, with a weak D call TRBD2 (5 bases). Per the germline V gene, CDR1 is WSHSY and CDR2 is SAAADI. The CDR3 extends over 13 amino acids. The V gene lost 2 bases and the J gene lost 9 bases, with 11 bases spanning the gap. The CDR3 nucleotides are TGCGCCAGCAGTGAGCTAGCCGTAGGCATTCAGTACTTC. This translates into CASSELAVGIQYF.

The chain combines TRBV7-9 with TRBJ1-1, with D perhaps matching TRBD1 (6 bases). Trimming took off 1 base at V and 9 bases at J, with 12 bases between the two ends. The CDR3 has 13 residues. The germline CDR1 and CDR2 sequences are SEHNR and FQNEAQ (reference sequence). For the CDR3, the DNA is TGTGCCAGCAGCTTAGGACAGGTAAATCAAGCTTTCTTT. Translation gives CASSLGQVNQAFF.

Turning to this clone: Relative to the germline gene, one junction end is altered; a read error may explain this. The chain's CDR3 is CASGFNEKLFF. The CDR3 region has the DNA TGTGCCAGCGGTTTCAATGAAAAACTGTTTTTT. The chain combines TRBV27 with TRBJ1-4, with D hard to call. The CDR3 runs 11 residues. CDR1 is MNHEY and CDR2 is SMNVEV in the germline V gene (reference sequence).

In this sample, this clone turned up once. The gene calls are TRBV9 and TRBJ2-1; TRBD2 matches 13 bases. Trimming took 3 bases from V and 4 from J; bases not matched to a gene: 7. This CDR3 is built from 17 residues. Germline-derived CDR1 and CDR2 are SGDLS and YYNGEE. The CDR3: CASSDRLAGGPYNEQFF. The CDR3 DNA sequence: TGTGCCAGCAGCGACCGACTAGCGGGGGGCCCTTACAATGAGCAGTTCTTC.

The chain couples TRBV19 to TRBJ2-3, with D perhaps TRBD2 (6 bases). Germline assignment: CDR1 LNHDA and CDR2 SQIVND (reference sequence). The CDR3 contains 15 residues. Trimming stripped 3 bases from V and 3 bases from J, with 13 bases between. Here the CDR3 reads CASSIRGRGTDTQYF. CDR3 sequence (DNA): TGTGCCAGTAGTATTAGGGGACGGGGGACAGATACGCAGTATTTT.

The rearrangement joins TRBV2 to TRBJ1-5; no clear D. Looked up from germline, CDR1 is SNHLY and CDR2 is FYNNEI. The CDR3 is 13 residues long. V shed 4 bases and J shed 7 bases, with 11 bases lying between them. The CDR3 DNA sequence: TGTGCCAGCAGTGGGGAGGGTTGGCAGCCCCAGCATTTT. As protein: CASSGEGWQPQHF.

V usage is TRBV18 and J usage is TRBJ2-1; TRBD2 aligns across 10 bases. CDR1 is KGHSH and CDR2 is LQKENI in the germline V gene. The CDR3 runs 16 residues. The V segment lost 3 bases and the J segment 8 bases; nucleotides outside the gene matches: 10. The CDR3 region is CASSPFASGSSDEQFF. In DNA form, the CDR3 reads TGTGCCAGCTCACCGTTCGCTAGCGGGAGTTCGGATGAGCAGTTCTTC.

This chain joins TRBV6-5 and TRBJ2-7; D is possibly TRBD2 (6 bases). V shed 5 bases and J shed 2 bases, with 16 bases lying between them. The length of the CDR3 is 15 residues. Germline CDR1 MNHEY, CDR2 SVGAGI. The CDR3 loop is CASSSGRGRTYEQYF. The CDR3, as DNA: TGTGCCAGCAGTAGTGGGCGGGGAAGAACCTACGAGCAGTACTTC.

The chain uses TRBV5-1 and TRBJ2-6; 7 bases line up with TRBD1. Trimming at V came to 2 bases and at J to 2 bases, leaving 1 base not matched to a gene. Germline-derived CDR1 and CDR2 are SGHRS and YFSETQ. CDR3 length: 15 amino acids. The CDR3, as DNA: TGCGCCAGCAGCTTAACAGGGGCTGGGGCCAACGTCCTGACTTTC. It specifies CASSLTGAGANVLTF.

The chain uses TRBV11-2 and TRBJ1-3, with D hard to call. Germline CDR1 SGHAT, CDR2 FQNNGV. Trimming removed 1 base from V and 0 bases from J, with 7 bases in between. There are 15 residues in the CDR3. CDR3 region: CASSLGVFSGNTIYF. CDR3 DNA sequence: TGTGCCAGCAGCTTAGGGGTGTTCTCTGGAAACACCATATATTTT.

Only one count was recorded for this clone. The chain couples TRBV9 to TRBJ1-2; D ambiguous. This CDR3 is 13 amino acids long. V lost 1 base, J lost 2 bases, and 6 bases lay in between. The germline CDR1 and CDR2 sequences are SGDLS and YYNGEE. The CDR3 nucleotides read TGTGCCAGCAGCGTATCACGGAACTATGGCTACACCTTC. This sequence encodes CASSVSRNYGYTF.

The CDR3 nucleotides read TGTGCCAGCAGTTACTCGATGGGGGGGGTAGGGAATGAGCAGTTCTTC. Its translation is CASSYSMGGVGNEQFF. This chain connects TRBV6-8 to TRBJ2-1; 7 bases align to TRBD2. The CDR3 spans 16 residues. Germline loops: CDR1 MNHGY, CDR2 SAAAGT. The J segment lost 7 bases and the V segment lost 0 bases, leaving 9 bases of the junction unmatched.

V and J are TRBV14 and TRBJ1-3, with D possibly matching TRBD1 (5 bases). Germline values: CDR1 SGHDN, CDR2 FVKESK. This CDR3 contains 15 residues. V was cut by 4 bases and J by 0 bases, with 10 bases left in between. The DNA of the CDR3 is TGTGCCAGCAGCCCACCAGGGAGCTCTGGAAACACCATATATTTT. This sequence encodes CASSPPGSSGNTIYF.

The V and J genes are TRBV13 and TRBJ2-7; D might be TRBD1 (6 bases). Germline CDR1 and CDR2: PRHDT and FYEKMQ (reference sequence). V lost 3 bases and J lost 2, with 11 bases in between. This CDR3 has 14 amino acids. CDR3 amino acids: CASSFGQQAYEQYF. CDR3 in DNA: TGTGCCAGCAGCTTTGGACAGCAAGCCTACGAGCAGTACTTC.

This clone was detected once. The chain uses TRBV15 and TRBJ2-5; D is unresolved. Matching the DNA end better, TRBJ2-7 makes the J call doubtful. The germline V gene encodes CDR1 LNHNV and CDR2 YYDKDF (reference sequence). This CDR3 spans 14 amino acids. This CDR3 is CATSRDQAFYEQYF. Here the CDR3 DNA reads TGTGCCACCAGCAGAGATCAGGCCTTCTACGAGCAGTACTTC.

The rearrangement joins TRBV4-3 to TRBJ2-6; D is unresolved. The CDR3 runs 17 residues. V lost 0 bases to trimming and J lost 3 bases, with 12 bases between them. CDR1 LGHNA and CDR2 YSLEER come from the germline V gene. The DNA for the CDR3 is TGCGCCAGCAGCCAAGAATGGGTTGTAGGTGGGGCCAACGTCCTGACTTTC. Its protein is CASSQEWVVGGANVLTF.

The CDR3 reads CASSRGNYGYTF. The DNA of the CDR3 is TGTGCCAGCAGTAGGGGAAACTATGGCTACACCTTC. V gene TRBV7-9 combines with J gene TRBJ1-2; TRBD1 is a possible D gene (5 bases). Germline V gene sequence: CDR1 SEHNR, CDR2 FQNEAQ (reference sequence). The CDR3 loop spans 12 amino acids. V was clipped by 6 bases and J by 2 bases, with 7 bases between them.

The chain is built from TRBV7-2 and TRBJ1-1; D not certain. The CDR3 is 14 residues long. Germline V gene data show CDR1 as SGHTA and CDR2 as FQGNSA. Trimming left V 6 bases short and J 0 bases short, with 11 bases between. This CDR3 reads CASRTQNMNTEAFF. DNA of the CDR3: TGTGCCAGCAGGACACAGAACATGAACACTGAAGCTTTCTTT.

The chain employs TRBV18 and TRBJ1-3; 8 nucleotides agree with TRBD1. The germline CDR1 and CDR2 sequences are KGHSH and LQKENI. This CDR3 contains 14 residues. Trimming cost V 6 bases and J 4 bases; bases outside gene matches: 5. The CDR3 bases are TGTGCCAGCTCGGAAGACAGGGGAGGAAACACCATATATTTT. Amino acids: CASSEDRGGNTIYF. Complete variable domain (other parts from reference TRBV18 and TRBJ1-3): NAGVMQNPRHLVRRRGQEARLRCSPMKGHSHVYWYRQLPEEGLKFMVYLQKENIIDESGMPKERFSAEFPKEGPSILRIQQVVRGDSAAYFCASSEDRGGNTIYFGEGSWLTVV.

This chain uses TRBV7-9 with TRBJ1-3; unclear D gene. V lost 5 bases and J 4 bases, leaving 6 bases between the germline ends. Germline CDR1 and CDR2: SEHNR and FQNEAQ (reference sequence). This CDR3 is built from 12 residues. The CDR3 coding sequence is TGTGCCAGCAGCCAGGACGGAAACACCATATATTTT. Encoded protein: CASSQDGNTIYF.

This clone is a singleton in its sample. This chain uses TRBV5-1 with TRBJ1-6; D unclear. The length of the CDR3 is 12 residues. V lost 0 bases, J lost 12 bases, and 7 bases lay in between. Germline CDR1 is SGHRS and CDR2 is YFSETQ. The CDR3, as DNA: TGCGCCAGCAGCTTGGCCGAGGGACCCCTCCACTTT. This sequence encodes CASSLAEGPLHF.

This clone was picked up a small number of times. In the same sample, other DNA sequences code for this CDR3. The chain is built from TRBV30 and TRBJ1-5; D remains ambiguous. V shed 0 bases and J shed 0 bases, with 6 bases lying between them. Germline values: CDR1 GTSNPN, CDR2 SVGIG (reference sequence). The CDR3 is 14 amino acids. As DNA, the CDR3 is TGTGCCTGGAGTGTACAGACTAGCAATCAGCCCCAGCATTTT. Translated, it gives CAWSVQTSNQPQHF. Looking up the rest from reference TRBV30 and TRBJ1-5 gives the full variable domain: SQTIHQWPATLVQPVGSPLSLECTVEGTSNPNLYWYRQAAGRGLQLLFYSVGIGQISSEVPQNLSASRPQDRQFILSSKKLLLSDSGFYLCAWSVQTSNQPQHFGDGTRLSIL.

The CDR3 spells CATRQRTGNLGEQFF. As DNA, the CDR3 is TGCGCCACCAGGCAGAGGACAGGGAACTTGGGTGAGCAGTTCTTC. The gene calls are TRBV5-1 and TRBJ2-1, with 8 bases that match TRBD1. The CDR3 totals 15 residues. After removal of 9 bases from V and 9 bases from J, the junction contained 17 bases not matched to a gene. The germline V gene encodes CDR1 SGHRS and CDR2 YFSETQ.

The V call is TRBV6-1, the J call TRBJ2-6; tentatively, D is TRBD1 (6 bases). Trimming pared 5 bases from V and 0 bases from J, leaving 8 bases between. From germline, CDR1 is MNHNS and CDR2 SASEGT. The CDR3 totals 15 residues. The CDR3, as DNA: TGTGCCAGCAGTAACAGGGTCTCTGGGGCCAACGTCCTGACTTTC. Translating gives CASSNRVSGANVLTF.

The V call is TRBV19, the J call TRBJ1-3; D is unresolved. CDR3 length: 14 amino acids. V was trimmed by 2 bases and J by 0 bases, leaving 5 bases between them. The germline CDR1 and CDR2 sequences are LNHDA and SQIVND (reference sequence). The CDR3 protein is CASSITSSGNTIYF. Written as DNA, the CDR3 is TGTGCCAGTAGTATAACGAGCTCTGGAAACACCATATATTTT. Supplemented by reference TRBV19 and TRBJ1-3, the full variable domain reads DGGITQSPKYLFRKEGQNVTLSCEQNLNHDAMYWYRQDPGQGLRLIYYSQIVNDFQKGDIAEGYSVSREKKESFPLTVTSAQKNPTAFYLCASSITSSGNTIYFGEGSWLTVV.

CDR3 sequence (DNA): TGCGCCAGCAGCTTGGAACAGCAAGCGAACACTGAAGCTTTCTTT. This sequence encodes CASSLEQQANTEAFF. The rearrangement uses TRBV5-1 and TRBJ1-1; the D is unclear. Germline V gene lookup returns CDR1 SGHRS and CDR2 YFSETQ. This CDR3 has 15 residues. Trimming shortened V by 0 bases and J by 1 base, and 10 bases separated the two germline ends.

The chain joins TRBV11-3 to TRBJ1-2; TRBD1 is a possible D gene (5 bases). V dropped 2 bases and J dropped 7 bases, with 8 bases sitting between them. The germline V gene encodes CDR1 SGHNT and CDR2 YENEEA. The CDR3 loop spans 12 amino acids. In nucleotides, the CDR3 is TGTGCCAGCAGCTTACAGGGAGGTGGCTACACCTTC. Translating gives CASSLQGGGYTF.

This clone was detected a few times. V usage is TRBV19 and J usage is TRBJ2-7, with 9 bases identical to TRBD1. Germline V gene sequence: CDR1 LNHDA, CDR2 SQIVND (reference sequence). The CDR3 loop spans 15 amino acids. V lost 7 bases and J lost 4; bases outside the gene matches: 11. CDR3 loop: CASKLTGQGEYEQYF. CDR3 in DNA: TGTGCCAGTAAACTAACGGGACAGGGTGAATACGAGCAGTACTTC. Looking up the rest from reference TRBV19 and TRBJ2-7 gives the full variable domain: DGGITQSPKYLFRKEGQNVTLSCEQNLNHDAMYWYRQDPGQGLRLIYYSQIVNDFQKGDIAEGYSVSREKKESFPLTVTSAQKNPTAFYLCASKLTGQGEYEQYFGPGTRLTVT.

This chain connects TRBV27 to TRBJ2-7, with D maybe TRBD2 (5 bases). There are 14 residues in the CDR3. The V end was cut by 0 bases, the J end by 2 bases, with 8 bases between. Germline V gene sequence: CDR1 MNHEY, CDR2 SMNVEV (reference sequence). The CDR3 DNA is TGTGCCAGCAGTTTATCGGCCGGGGCCTACGAGCAGTACTTC. Residues: CASSLSAGAYEQYF.